Presented here are 27 T cell receptor beta chains from one specimen sequenced in a study of blood T cell repertoires in COVID-19. Only in-frame clones appear in the TCRdb table, and some are missing; sequencing was by immunoSEQ multiplex PCR. In the table there are about 480,000 clones, approximately 88% of which are singletons. Sample: peripheral blood. The receptors derive from a woman between 50 and 59 years old with COVID-19, enrolled during active disease.

This chain links TRBV19 with TRBJ1-2; D is ambiguous. Deletions cut 7 bases from V and 8 bases from J, with 20 bases between. This CDR3 region has 14 residues. Germline CDR1 reads LNHDA; CDR2 reads SQIVND (reference sequence). CDR3 sequence (DNA): TGTGCCAGTACCACCACGTCAGGCACCTTAGGCTACACCTTC. Translated, it gives CASTTTSGTLGYTF.

The V call is TRBV30, the J call TRBJ1-4; no reliable D call. The CDR3 has 15 amino acids. From germline, CDR1 is GTSNPN and CDR2 SVGIG (reference sequence). Between the trimmed V and J ends, which lost 3 bases and 9 bases, there was a span of 20 bases. The CDR3, as DNA: TGTGCCTGGAGCCCGCTAAGAGGATCTTACAAAAAACTGTTTTTT. It is translated as CAWSPLRGSYKKLFF. The complete variable domain, with remaining parts taken from reference TRBV30 and TRBJ1-4, reads SQTIHQWPATLVQPVGSPLSLECTVEGTSNPNLYWYRQAAGRGLQLLFYSVGIGQISSEVPQNLSASRPQDRQFILSSKKLLLSDSGFYLCAWSPLRGSYKKLFFGSGTQLSVL.

The chain joins TRBV29-1 to TRBJ2-7, with TRBD1 identical over 12 bases. Per the germline V gene, CDR1 is SQVTM and CDR2 is ANQGSEA. This CDR3 comprises 15 residues. Losses at the gene ends were 0 bases for V and 7 bases for J; bases not matched to a gene: 7. CDR3 in amino acids: CSVEDRDRGLYEQYF. For the CDR3, the DNA is TGCAGCGTTGAAGATCGGGACAGGGGGCTTTATGAGCAGTACTTC.

The V gene is TRBV9, the J gene TRBJ2-3, with 8 bases lining up with TRBD2. Germline loops: CDR1 SGDLS, CDR2 YYNGEE. The CDR3 sequence is 13 residues long. V was clipped by 4 bases and J by 6 bases; unmatched bases: 4. The CDR3 DNA reads TGTGCCAGCAGCCCGGGGGGGCTGGATACGCAGTATTTT. Amino acid sequence: CASSPGGLDTQYF.

A single count supports this clone. The genes are TRBV30 and TRBJ1-5; the D gene is possibly TRBD1 (6 bases). In germline, CDR1 is GTSNPN, CDR2 SVGIG (reference sequence). The CDR3 runs to 15 residues. V dropped 1 base and J dropped 3 bases, with 13 bases sitting between them. The CDR3 DNA follows: TGTGCCTGGAGTGATAACAGGGTTAACAATCAGCCCCAGCATTTT. Its translation is CAWSDNRVNNQPQHF. The variable domain in full, completed from reference TRBV30 and TRBJ1-5, reads SQTIHQWPATLVQPVGSPLSLECTVEGTSNPNLYWYRQAAGRGLQLLFYSVGIGQISSEVPQNLSASRPQDRQFILSSKKLLLSDSGFYLCAWSDNRVNNQPQHFGDGTRLSIL.

Written as DNA, the CDR3 is TGTGCCAGCAGCGTAGAGTCCTGGAGTGGTGAAAAACTGTTTTTT. This codes for CASSVESWSGEKLFF. The chain recombines TRBV9 with TRBJ1-4; D remains unclear. This CDR3 has 15 amino acids. The V and J ends lost 0 bases and 7 bases respectively, with 13 bases between them. Looked up from germline, CDR1 is SGDLS and CDR2 is YYNGEE.

The chain recombines TRBV9 with TRBJ2-7; weak D call: TRBD2 (7 bases). Trimming left V 2 bases short and J 4 bases short, with 16 bases between. Looked up from germline, CDR1 is SGDLS and CDR2 is YYNGEE. The CDR3 extends over 15 amino acids. The CDR3 DNA reads as TGTGCCAGCAGCGTCGGAGGGGGGGCCTTGTACGAGCAGTACTTC. Protein product: CASSVGGGALYEQYF.

This rearrangement joins TRBV7-9 to TRBJ1-6; the match to TRBD1 covers 7 bases. Germline V CDR1 and CDR2: SEHNR, FQNEAQ (reference sequence). After removal of 3 bases from V and 11 bases from J, the junction contained 13 bases not matched to a gene. The CDR3 runs to 16 residues. The CDR3 DNA follows: TGTGCCAGCAGCTTTGCGGCGGAGGGACAGACGCCACCCCTCCACTTT. Protein: CASSFAAEGQTPPLHF.

The chain has TRBV2 and TRBJ1-3; perhaps TRBD1 as D (6 bases). Per germline, CDR1 SNHLY and CDR2 FYNNEI. Trimming pared 6 bases from V and 0 bases from J, leaving 12 bases between. This CDR3 contains 15 residues. In nucleotides, the CDR3 is TGTGCCAGCAGAGGACAGCCTGTCTCTGGAAACACCATATATTTT. Protein product: CASRGQPVSGNTIYF.

The rearrangement links TRBV10-3 to TRBJ2-7; D is perhaps TRBD2 (5 bases). CDR1 ENHRY and CDR2 SYGVKD come from the germline V gene. V lost 4 bases and J 4 bases, leaving 5 bases between the germline ends. The CDR3 loop spans 11 amino acids. The CDR3 DNA reads as TGTGCCATCAGTGGCGGGTACGAGCAGTACTTC. Its translation is CAISGGYEQYF.

The V gene is TRBV20-1, the J gene TRBJ2-1; D is unclear. Germline CDR1 is DFQATT and CDR2 is SNEGSKA (reference sequence). The CDR3 runs 11 residues. V dropped 3 bases and J dropped 8 bases, with 8 bases sitting between them. In DNA form, the CDR3 reads TGCAGTGCTAGCAAACAATATGAGCAGTTCTTC. It codes for CSASKQYEQFF.

The rearrangement links TRBV7-2 to TRBJ1-2, with 8 bases lining up with TRBD1. V trimming: 4 bases; J trimming: 5 bases; junction bases outside the gene matches: 15. Germline assignment: CDR1 SGHTA and CDR2 FQGNSA. The CDR3 consists of 17 residues. This chain's CDR3 is CASSSLGAAGQGYGYTF. The CDR3 DNA reads TGTGCCAGCAGCTCCCTTGGGGCCGCCGGACAGGGATATGGCTACACCTTC. The variable domain in full, completed from reference TRBV7-2 and TRBJ1-2, reads GAGVSQSPSNKVTEKGKDVELRCDPISGHTALYWYRQSLGQGLEFLIYFQGNSAPDKSGLPSDRFSAERTGGSVSTLTIQRTQQEDSAVYLCASSSLGAAGQGYGYTFGSGTRLTVV.

The V gene is TRBV27, the J gene TRBJ2-3; D is possibly TRBD1 (6 bases). The CDR3 has 16 amino acids. The V and J ends lost 3 bases and 5 bases respectively, with 18 bases between them. The germline V gene encodes CDR1 MNHEY and CDR2 SMNVEV (reference sequence). CDR3 region: CASSFRGSTPVDTQYF. The CDR3 DNA sequence: TGTGCCAGCAGTTTCAGGGGCTCAACCCCCGTAGATACGCAGTATTTT.

The V gene is TRBV5-8, the J gene TRBJ1-6; D not resolved. V was shortened by 4 bases and J by 0 bases, with 11 bases between the two germline ends. The CDR3 totals 16 residues. Germline V CDR1 and CDR2: SGHTS, YDEGEE. As DNA, the CDR3 is TGTGCCAGCAGCGTGGGCCTTAGCTCCTATAATTCACCCCTCCACTTT. Translation gives CASSVGLSSYNSPLHF. The full variable domain, with the rest looked up from reference TRBV5-8 and TRBJ1-6, is EAGVTQSPTHLIKTRGQQATLRCSPISGHTSVYWYQQALGLGLQFLLWYDEGEERNRGNFPPRFSGRQFPNYSSELNVNALELEDSALYLCASSVGLSSYNSPLHFGNGTRLTVT.

The V call is TRBV21-1, the J call TRBJ2-3; the D call of TRBD2 is as the table states it, not checked on the DNA. TRBV21-1 is classified as a pseudogene. This CDR3 contains 16 residues. Here the CDR3 DNA reads TGTGCCAGCAGCAAGGAAGCGGGGGGCGGCACAGATACGCAGTATTTT. This sequence encodes CASSKEAGGGTDTQYF.

This sequence joins TRBV19 and TRBJ1-5; D ambiguous. Between the trimmed V and J ends, which lost 5 bases and 7 bases, there was a span of 15 bases. The CDR3 totals 14 residues. In germline, CDR1 is LNHDA, CDR2 SQIVND (reference sequence). In DNA form, the CDR3 reads TGTGCCAGTAGTCTCCTGGTGGGAGAGCAGCCCCAGCATTTT. It encodes CASSLLVGEQPQHF.

Of note for this clone: At one end the junction does not follow the germline gene, possibly because of a read error. The chain carries TRBV7-2 and TRBJ2-3, with D possibly TRBD2 on 5 matching bases. The CDR3 totals 12 residues. CDR1 is SGHTA, CDR2 FQGNSA, per germline. CDR3 DNA sequence: TGTGCCAGCAGCCTAGCCCCGGATACGCAGTATTTT. As protein: CASSLAPDTQYF. Drawing the rest from reference TRBV7-2 and TRBJ2-3, the complete variable domain is GAGVSQSPSNKVTEKGKDVELRCDPISGHTALYWYRQSLGQGLEFLIYFQGNSAPDKSGLPSDRFSAERTGGSVSTLTIQRTQQEDSAVYLCASSLAPDTQYFGPGTRLTVL.

V is TRBV24-1 and J is TRBJ2-7, with 11 bases that match TRBD1. The CDR3 contains 14 residues. CDR1 and CDR2 (germline): KGHDR, SFDVKD. The V segment lost 2 bases and the J segment 8 bases; nucleotides outside the gene matches: 4. The CDR3 DNA reads as TGTGCCACCAGTGATTCTGGGACAGGGGGACAGCAGTACTTC. Its translation: CATSDSGTGGQQYF.

A note on this clone: A read error may produce the germline difference seen at one junction end. This chain uses TRBV18 with TRBJ1-1, with 9 bases lining up with TRBD1. The CDR3 is 16 amino acids. The germline CDR1 and CDR2 sequences are KGHSH and LQKENI. The CDR3 here is CASSPSGQGMNTEAFF. CDR3 nucleotide sequence: TGTGCCAGCTCACCGTCGGGACAGGGAATGAATACTGAAGCTTTCTTT. The complete variable domain, with remaining parts taken from reference TRBV18 and TRBJ1-1, reads NAGVMQNPRHLVRRRGQEARLRCSPMKGHSHVYWYRQLPEEGLKFMVYLQKENIIDESGMPKERFSAEFPKEGPSILRIQQVVRGDSAAYFCASSPSGQGMNTEAFFGQGTRLTVV.

V is TRBV7-9 and J is TRBJ1-4; possibly TRBD1 for D (5 bases). Trimming removed 5 bases from V and 1 base from J, with 14 bases in between. Germline V gene lookup returns CDR1 SEHNR and CDR2 FQNEAQ (reference sequence). The CDR3 is 16 amino acids. CDR3 DNA sequence: TGTGCCAGCAGCCCCCCCCACGGGGGAACTAATGAAAAACTGTTTTTT. It yields the protein CASSPPHGGTNEKLFF.

V usage is TRBV6-1 and J usage is TRBJ1-6, with D possibly TRBD1 on 6 matching bases. This CDR3 is built from 15 residues. Germline V gene sequence: CDR1 MNHNS, CDR2 SASEGT. The V end lost 1 base, the J end lost 6 bases, and 10 bases lay between the germline ends. CDR3: CASSEDRAGNSPLHF. The CDR3 coding sequence is TGTGCCAGCAGTGAAGACAGGGCGGGTAATTCACCCCTCCACTTT.

The J gene is TRBJ2-7, the V gene TRBV2; the D is unclear. In germline, CDR1 is SNHLY, CDR2 FYNNEI. The V end was cut by 4 bases, the J end by 5 bases, with 12 bases between. The CDR3 covers 13 residues. The CDR3 region has the DNA TGTGCCAGCAGTGGTAGCCCTCCTAACGAGCAGTACTTC. Its protein is CASSGSPPNEQYF.

The V and J genes are TRBV2 and TRBJ1-2, with 8 bases fitting TRBD1. The V and J ends lost 7 bases and 7 bases, in that order; junction bases with no gene match: 5. Germline CDR1 reads SNHLY; CDR2 reads FYNNEI. This CDR3 has 12 residues. The CDR3 loop is CASTLQGGGYTF. In DNA form, the CDR3 reads TGTGCCAGCACTCTACAGGGGGGTGGCTACACCTTC.

The chain is built from TRBV5-5 and TRBJ1-5; perhaps TRBD1 as D (5 bases). CDR3 size: 16 residues. The V gene's germline CDR1 is SGHKS and CDR2 YYEKEE (reference sequence). The V end lost 0 bases, the J end lost 8 bases, and 18 bases lay between the germline ends. CDR3 DNA: TGTGCCAGCAGCTTGGCGCAGGGACTGTCATTAGAGCCCCAGCATTTT. It is translated as CASSLAQGLSLEPQHF.

The chain links TRBV18 to TRBJ1-2, with TRBD1 matching over 9 bases. The V and J ends lost 2 bases and 2 bases, in that order; junction bases with no gene match: 0. Germline values: CDR1 KGHSH, CDR2 LQKENI. This CDR3 comprises 14 residues. The CDR3 reads CASSPTGGNYGYTF. CDR3 nucleotides: TGTGCCAGCTCACCAACAGGGGGCAACTATGGCTACACCTTC.

The table lists this clone with a count of one. V gene TRBV12-3 or TRBV12-4 combines with J gene TRBJ1-1, with D tentatively TRBD1 (6 bases). The CDR3 runs to 13 residues. V was shortened by 3 bases and J by 8 bases, with 13 bases between the two germline ends. The CDR3 spells CASSLGQKLEAFF. The DNA for the CDR3 is TGTGCCAGCAGTTTGGGACAAAAATTAGAAGCTTTCTTT.

This clone was recorded once. The chain uses TRBV19 and TRBJ1-1; TRBD1 might be the D (5 bases). CDR1 and CDR2 from the germline V gene are LNHDA and SQIVND (reference sequence). The CDR3 totals 13 residues. Trimming pared 5 bases from V and 4 bases from J, leaving 11 bases between. This CDR3 reads CASSGMQGTEAFF. CDR3 DNA sequence: TGTGCCAGTAGTGGAATGCAGGGCACTGAAGCTTTCTTT.